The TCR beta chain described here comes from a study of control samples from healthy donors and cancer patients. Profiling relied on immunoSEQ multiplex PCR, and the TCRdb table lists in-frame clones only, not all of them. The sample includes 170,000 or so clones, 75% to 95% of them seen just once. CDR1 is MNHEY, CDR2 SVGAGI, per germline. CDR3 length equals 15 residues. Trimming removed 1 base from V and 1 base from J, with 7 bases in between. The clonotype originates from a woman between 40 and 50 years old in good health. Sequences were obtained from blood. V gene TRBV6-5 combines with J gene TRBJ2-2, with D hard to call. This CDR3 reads CASSYLPGNTGELFF. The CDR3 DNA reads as TGTGCCAGCAGTTACTTACCGGGGAACACCGGGGAGCTGTTTTTT.